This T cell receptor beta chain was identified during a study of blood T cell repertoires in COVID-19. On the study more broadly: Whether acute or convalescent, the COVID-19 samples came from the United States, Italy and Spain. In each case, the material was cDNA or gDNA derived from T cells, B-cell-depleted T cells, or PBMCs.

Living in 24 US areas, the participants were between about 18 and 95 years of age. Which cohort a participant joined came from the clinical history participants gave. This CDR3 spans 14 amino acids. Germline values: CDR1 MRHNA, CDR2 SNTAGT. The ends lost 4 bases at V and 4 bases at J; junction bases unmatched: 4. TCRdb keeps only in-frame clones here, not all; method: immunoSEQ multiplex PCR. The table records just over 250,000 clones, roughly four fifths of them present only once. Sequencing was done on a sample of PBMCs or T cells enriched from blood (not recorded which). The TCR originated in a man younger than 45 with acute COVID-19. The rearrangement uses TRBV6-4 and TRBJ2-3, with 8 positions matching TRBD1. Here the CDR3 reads CASSGTTGADTQYF. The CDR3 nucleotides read TGTGCCAGCAGTGGGACGACAGGGGCAGATACGCAGTATTTT.